A selection of T cell receptor beta chains follows, all from one sample in a study of cytomegalovirus exposure and HLA in healthy donors. Clones were sequenced by immunoSEQ multiplex PCR, and TCRdb holds only the in-frame ones, with some missing. The repertoire table contains roughly 200,000 clones. The sequencing sample was made of PBMCs. Receptors were obtained from a man in his thirties or forties in good health and CMV-seronegative. The CDR3 runs from the conserved cysteine through the conserved F or W. The D gene is left open where the match is weak.

D gene,V gene,J gene,CDR3 DNA,CDR3 protein
.,TRBV4-2,TRBJ1-1,TGTGCCAGCAGCCAAGATACGAGGGATGAAGCTTTCTTT,CASSQDTRDEAFF
.,TRBV5-6,TRBJ1-2,TGTGCCAGCAGCGCCGGGACATTCTATGGCTACACCTTC,CASSAGTFYGYTF
TRBD1,TRBV2,TRBJ2-5,TGTGCCAGCAGGAGGACAGGGAATCGGACCCAGTACTTC,CASRRTGNRTQYF
TRBD2,TRBV19,TRBJ2-2,TGTGCCAGTAGGTTAGCGGGAGAACTCACCGGGGAGCTGTTTTTT,CASRLAGELTGELFF
TRBD2,TRBV4-2,TRBJ2-5,TGTGCCAGCAGCCAAGAGCTCGTGGCTAGCGGGGCGGAGACCCAGTACTTC,CASSQELVASGAETQYF
TRBD2,TRBV30,TRBJ2-3,TGTGCCTGGAGTGTACTAGCGGGGGCACTAGGATATACGCAGTATTTT,CAWSVLAGALGYTQYF
.,TRBV27,TRBJ1-1,TGTGCCAGCAGTTTAGTAGTGAACACTGAAGCTTTCTTT,CASSLVVNTEAFF
TRBD2,TRBV10-3,TRBJ2-1,TGTGCCATCAGTGAAATAGCGGGAGTGTATGGGGATGAGCAGTTCTTC,CAISEIAGVYGDEQFF
.,TRBV5-4,TRBJ1-2,TGTGCCAGCAATGCCCCGGACAGTCAGGGTAGTGGCTACACCTTC,CASNAPDSQGSGYTF
TRBD1,TRBV10-1,TRBJ2-5,TGCGCCAGCAGTGAGTCTCGGGACCGGACAGGACTTCCCCCTTGTTCCCCCCGGACCCAGTACTTC,CASSESRDRTGLPPCSPRTQYF
.,TRBV4-2,TRBJ2-5,TGTGCCAGCAGCCTCCTACGTCAGGCGCAAGAGACCCAGTACTTC,CASSLLRQAQETQYF
TRBD2,TRBV2,TRBJ2-7,TGTGCCACACTAGCGTCCCCCCGGGAGCAGTACTTC,CATLASPREQYF
TRBD2,TRBV7-9,TRBJ2-1,TGTGCCAGCAGCTTAAGTCGTAATAGCGGGGGGTCCTACAATGAGCAGTTCTTC,CASSLSRNSGGSYNEQFF
.,TRBV20-1,TRBJ2-7,TGCAGTGCTAGATCCGGGGACGAGCAGTACTTC,CSARSGDEQYF
.,TRBV28,TRBJ2-2,TGTGCCAGCAGTTCCTCATTCGAGGTGTTTTTT,CASSSSFEVFF
TRBD2,TRBV7-8,TRBJ2-2,TGTGTCAGCAGCTTAGAGGAGCGGGGGAACACCGGGGAGCTGTTTTTT,CVSSLEERGNTGELFF
TRBD1,TRBV5-1,TRBJ1-1,TGCGCCAGCAGCCCGGGACAGGGGAGAACTGAAGCTTTCTTT,CASSPGQGRTEAFF
.,TRBV29-1,TRBJ2-1,TGCAGCGTTTCCTCTGACTCTTCGGAGCAGTTCTTC,CSVSSDSSEQFF
TRBD1,TRBV5-4,TRBJ1-2,TGTGCCAGCAGCTCCCCCGGGACAGGGGCTGCTCTCGATGGCTACACCTTC,CASSSPGTGAALDGYTF
TRBD1,TRBV5-1,TRBJ2-7,TGCGCCAGCAGCTTGGCCGCAGGGGACAGCTCCTACGAGCAGTACTTC,CASSLAAGDSSYEQYF
.,TRBV19,TRBJ2-2,TGTGCCAGTTCTCCCCCAGGGGTTGCCGGGGAGCTGTTTTTT,CASSPPGVAGELFF
TRBD2,TRBV27,TRBJ2-7,TGTGCCAGCAGCCTGGGACTAGCGGGTTCCTACGAGCAGTACTTC,CASSLGLAGSYEQYF
.,TRBV15,TRBJ2-5,TGTGCCACCAGCAGAACCTTGGTCCGGGATCAAGAGACCCAGTACTTC,CATSRTLVRDQETQYF
TRBD1,TRBV2,TRBJ1-5,TGTGCCAGCAGGCGGGAACAGGGGCCGGGACAGCCCCAGCATTTT,CASRREQGPGQPQHF
TRBD1,TRBV2,TRBJ2-3,TGTGCCAGCAGTTGGGACAGGGCGACAGATACGCAGTATTTT,CASSWDRATDTQYF
.,TRBV5-1,TRBJ1-2,TGCGCCAGCAGCCCCGGGGTCGCGGGCTACACCTTC,CASSPGVAGYTF
TRBD1,TRBV11-3,TRBJ2-5,TGTGCCAGCAGCCTGGGCAGGGGGCGAGGGGAGACCCAGTACTTC,CASSLGRGRGETQYF
.,TRBV28,TRBJ1-1,TGTGCCAGCAAACGACAGGTGAACACTGAAGCTTTCTTT,CASKRQVNTEAFF
TRBD2,TRBV11-2,TRBJ2-2,TGTGCCAGCAGCTTACGACTAGCGGGAGGAGGCGGGGAGCTGTTTTTT,CASSLRLAGGGGELFF
.,TRBV5-1,TRBJ2-7,TGCGCCAGCAGCTTGGAGACTTATTACGAGCAGTACTTC,CASSLETYYEQYF
.,TRBV5-1,TRBJ2-3,TGCGCCAGCAGCCTCCGGGCGTTAGGGATGAGGGCAGATACGCAGTATTTT,CASSLRALGMRADTQYF
TRBD1,TRBV18,TRBJ1-1,TGTGCCAGCTCACCAAATATTGATAACAGGGGGAACACTGAAGCTTTCTTT,CASSPNIDNRGNTEAFF
.,TRBV11-3,TRBJ2-1,TGTGCCAGCAGCCATGGAGGGGGCCCCCACAATGAGCAGTTCTTC,CASSHGGGPHNEQFF
TRBD2,TRBV10-3,TRBJ2-5,TGTGCCATCAGTGAGTCCCCCCGTGAGCGGGAGGCGCAAGAGACCCAGTACTTC,CAISESPREREAQETQYF
TRBD2,TRBV7-9,TRBJ2-7,TGTGCCATTCCACTAGCGACGAGCTCCTACGAGCAGTACTTC,CAIPLATSSYEQYF
.,TRBV6-1,TRBJ2-7,TGTGCCAGCAGTTTCCCACGGGACACCTACGAGCAGTACTTC,CASSFPRDTYEQYF
.,TRBV27,TRBJ1-1,TGTGCCAGCACCCCTGGGAGGGGTTGGACTGAAGCTTTCTTT,CASTPGRGWTEAFF
TRBD2,TRBV5-1,TRBJ2-3,TGCGCCAGCAGCTTTGGGCGGGGAGGGCCAGATACGCAGTATTTT,CASSFGRGGPDTQYF
.,TRBV5-6,TRBJ1-5,TGTGCCAGCAGCTTGGGAGGGTCGTGGAGCAATCAGCCCCAGCATTTT,CASSLGGSWSNQPQHF
TRBD1,TRBV19,TRBJ2-1,TGTGCCAGTAGTATAAGGGGGGCAGGGGGCTTTATCAATGAGCAGTTCTTC,CASSIRGAGGFINEQFF
.,TRBV6-5,TRBJ2-7,TGTGCCAGCAGTTTGCTAGGCGACTCCTACGAGCAGTACTTC,CASSLLGDSYEQYF
.,TRBV19,TRBJ1-5,TGTGCCAGTGCTGAGGGCGCCGGAAATCAGCCCCAGCATTTT,CASAEGAGNQPQHF
TRBD1,TRBV29-1,TRBJ1-4,TGCAGCGTTGGTTCGGCGCAGGGGGCTAGGAAACTGTTTTTT,CSVGSAQGARKLFF